These 23 T cell receptor beta chains were all obtained from the same sample, sequenced in a study of blood T cell repertoires in COVID-19. The protocol was immunoSEQ multiplex PCR, while the TCRdb copy is restricted to in-frame clones and leaves out a portion. The table includes around 400,000 clones, 70% to 90% detected once. Material for sequencing was peripheral blood. The receptors here all came from a woman in her 30s with COVID-19, enrolled during active disease.

The chain joins TRBV30 to TRBJ1-1; 7 nucleotides match TRBD1. The CDR3 is made up of 15 amino acids. The V gene's germline CDR1 is GTSNPN and CDR2 SVGIG (reference sequence). The junction had 10 bases not matched to a gene; V was cut back by 1 base and J by 5 bases. CDR3 in DNA: TGTGCCTGGAGTGGGGGTAACAGGGGATGGACTGAAGCTTTCTTT. Amino acid sequence: CAWSGGNRGWTEAFF.

The chain carries TRBV28 and TRBJ1-6; the D is unclear. In germline, CDR1 is MDHEN, CDR2 SYDVKM. The CDR3 extends over 15 amino acids. Trimming shortened V by 4 bases and J by 7 bases, and 14 bases separated the two germline ends. CDR3 region: CASSSARSENSPLHF. CDR3 DNA sequence: TGTGCCAGCAGTTCGGCCCGTTCGGAGAATTCACCCCTCCACTTT.

The chain links TRBV12-3 or TRBV12-4 to TRBJ2-7; D might be TRBD2 (6 bases). This CDR3 has 13 amino acids. Trimming removed 4 bases at V and 7 bases at J, with 14 bases between. CDR3 protein: CASSSRIRGEQYF. CDR3 DNA sequence: TGTGCCAGCAGTTCCAGAATCCGGGGGGAGCAGTACTTC.

CDR3: CASIDTGSLKNIQYF. CDR3 nucleotides: TGTGCCAGTATCGACACCGGGAGCCTCAAAAACATTCAGTACTTC. This chain uses TRBV19 with TRBJ2-4; maybe TRBD2 (6 bases). Germline V gene data show CDR1 as LNHDA and CDR2 as SQIVND (reference sequence). Trimming took off 7 bases at V and 3 bases at J, with 16 bases between the two ends. The CDR3 sequence is 15 residues long.

This rearrangement joins TRBV7-3 to TRBJ2-1, with D maybe TRBD1 (6 bases). V lost 5 bases to trimming and J lost 0 bases, with 17 bases between them. The CDR3 covers 17 residues. CDR1 is SGHTA and CDR2 is FQGTGA in the germline V gene. CDR3: CASSGGSQGSSYNEQFF. The CDR3 bases are TGTGCCAGCAGCGGCGGGTCGCAGGGGAGCTCCTACAATGAGCAGTTCTTC.

The V and J genes are TRBV29-1 and TRBJ1-2; D perhaps matches TRBD1 (5 bases). The CDR3 spans 14 residues. Trimming cost V 0 bases and J 8 bases, with 16 bases left between them. Per the germline V gene, CDR1 is SQVTM and CDR2 is ANQGSEA. The DNA of the CDR3 is TGCAGCGTTGAAGAGGGTAACAGGCGAATCGGCTACACCTTC. Translation gives CSVEEGNRRIGYTF.

The genes are TRBV7-3 and TRBJ2-3; D gene unclear. The CDR3 length is 14 residues. V was pared by 1 base and J by 1 base, with 6 bases between. Per germline, CDR1 SGHTA and CDR2 FQGTGA. In DNA, the CDR3 is TGTGCCAGCAGCTTAAATCCCGGCACAGATACGCAGTATTTT. It encodes CASSLNPGTDTQYF.

The chain employs TRBV5-4 and TRBJ1-1; tentative D call: TRBD1 (6 bases). V dropped 2 bases and J dropped 0 bases, with 11 bases sitting between them. The CDR3 length is 15 residues. The germline V gene encodes CDR1 SGHNT and CDR2 YYREEE (reference sequence). CDR3 DNA sequence: TGTGCCAGCAGCTTACCCGGACAGTTGAACACTGAAGCTTTCTTT. It codes for CASSLPGQLNTEAFF. Based on the CDR3 plus reference TRBV5-4 and TRBJ1-1, the full variable domain is ETGVTQSPTHLIKTRGQQVTLRCSSQSGHNTVSWYQQALGQGPQFIFQYYREEENGRGNFPPRFSGLQFPNYSSELNVNALELDDSALYLCASSLPGQLNTEAFFGQGTRLTVV.

The chain joins TRBV23-1 to TRBJ2-7; D remains unclear. TRBV23-1 is known as an ORF, though its function is uncertain. This CDR3 comprises 18 residues. The germline V and J ends were trimmed by 0 bases and 2 bases, with 20 bases remaining between them. Here the CDR3 DNA reads TGCGCCAGCAGTCAATCCGTTCCCCCCCTAACAGACCCCTACGAGCAGTACTTC. It encodes CASSQSVPPLTDPYEQYF.

The rearrangement joins TRBV27 to TRBJ2-7; 11 nucleotides match TRBD2. Unmatched junction bases numbered 11, after V lost 3 bases and J lost 1 base. The CDR3 runs to 18 residues. The germline V gene encodes CDR1 MNHEY and CDR2 SMNVEV (reference sequence). Here the CDR3 DNA reads TGTGCCAGCAGTTTCACCGTACCGGGACTAGCGGATTCCTACGAGCAGTACTTC. Amino acid sequence: CASSFTVPGLADSYEQYF.

This chain connects TRBV29-1 to TRBJ2-7, with TRBD1 as a possible D gene (5 bases). V lost 0 bases to trimming and J lost 2 bases, with 14 bases between them. CDR1 and CDR2 from the germline V gene are SQVTM and ANQGSEA. The CDR3 consists of 15 residues. The CDR3 protein is CSVEDRGRYTYEQYF. The CDR3, as DNA: TGCAGCGTTGAAGATAGGGGCAGGTACACCTACGAGCAGTACTTC.

The chain uses TRBV29-1 and TRBJ1-2; D unclear. The germline gives CDR1 SQVTM, CDR2 ANQGSEA. With 1 base removed from V and 7 bases from J, the gap between germline ends came to 13 bases. The CDR3 runs to 13 residues. The CDR3 DNA is TGCAGCGTTGAAGGCAGTCTATCGGGTGGCTACACCTTC. Translation gives CSVEGSLSGGYTF.

The chain links TRBV19 to TRBJ2-2; a possible D gene is TRBD2 (7 bases). Trimming stripped 3 bases from V and 4 bases from J, with 12 bases between. This CDR3 has 15 amino acids. Per germline, CDR1 LNHDA and CDR2 SQIVND (reference sequence). The CDR3 is CASSMGGAGTGELFF. CDR3 DNA: TGTGCCAGTAGTATGGGGGGGGCTGGCACCGGGGAGCTGTTTTTT.

Only one count was recorded for this clone. The rearrangement links TRBV24-1 to TRBJ2-3; 9 positions match TRBD1. This CDR3 spans 17 amino acids. Unmatched junction bases numbered 10, after V lost 3 bases and J lost 4 bases. CDR1 is KGHDR, CDR2 SFDVKD, per germline. The CDR3 nucleotides read TGTGCCACCAGTGATACCCACAGGGGGCGCAGCTCAGATACGCAGTATTTT. As protein: CATSDTHRGRSSDTQYF.

V usage is TRBV4-1 and J usage is TRBJ2-1, with TRBD1 matching over 12 bases. Losses at the gene ends were 4 bases for V and 7 bases for J; bases not matched to a gene: 8. The CDR3 has 16 residues. CDR1 is MGHRA, CDR2 YSYEKL, per germline. The CDR3 coding sequence is TGCGCCAGCAGCCTGACCGGGACAGGGGGCAAAAATGAGCAGTTCTTC. Its translation is CASSLTGTGGKNEQFF.

The V gene is TRBV5-5, the J gene TRBJ2-7; D is perhaps TRBD2 (5 bases). The germline V gene has CDR1 SGHKS and CDR2 YYEKEE (reference sequence). The CDR3 is 13 amino acids. With 0 bases removed from V and 5 bases from J, the gap between germline ends came to 9 bases. This CDR3 is CASSLGVGDEQYF. The CDR3, as DNA: TGTGCCAGCAGCTTGGGAGTCGGGGACGAGCAGTACTTC.

V and J are TRBV6-1 and TRBJ2-1, with D perhaps matching TRBD2 (6 bases). This CDR3 region has 13 residues. Germline loops: CDR1 MNHNS, CDR2 SASEGT. Trimming pared 6 bases from V and 3 bases from J, leaving 9 bases between. CDR3 sequence: CASSPGVYNEQFF. The DNA for the CDR3 is TGTGCCAGCAGCCCGGGGGTCTACAATGAGCAGTTCTTC.

V usage is TRBV6-5 and J usage is TRBJ2-2; TRBD2 aligns across 12 bases. The CDR3 spans 14 residues. Trimming at V came to 9 bases and at J to 6 bases, leaving 5 bases not matched to a gene. Germline V gene sequence: CDR1 MNHEY, CDR2 SVGAGI. CDR3 loop: CASHRLAGAGELFF. CDR3 coding DNA: TGTGCCAGTCACAGACTAGCGGGAGCCGGGGAGCTGTTTTTT.

The genes are TRBV14 and TRBJ2-5, with 8 bases that match TRBD2. The germline V gene encodes CDR1 SGHDN and CDR2 FVKESK. This CDR3 has 13 amino acids. V lost 2 bases to trimming and J lost 8 bases; unmatched junction nucleotides: 4. The CDR3 sequence: CASSQRLAGTQYF. The CDR3 DNA is TGTGCCAGCAGCCAACGGCTAGCGGGCACCCAGTACTTC.

V and J are TRBV28 and TRBJ1-5; D uncertain. V was shortened by 6 bases and J by 0 bases, with 15 bases between the two germline ends. CDR3 length: 16 residues. Germline lookup yields CDR1 MDHEN and CDR2 SYDVKM. CDR3 DNA sequence: TGTGCCAGCAGGCGGGAGGGCCTAATTAGCAATCAGCCCCAGCATTTT. Translation gives CASRREGLISNQPQHF.

The genes are TRBV7-2 and TRBJ2-3; D not resolved. The germline gives CDR1 SGHTA, CDR2 FQGNSA. Deletions cut 1 base from V and 4 bases from J, with 6 bases between. CDR3 length equals 13 residues. The CDR3 loop is CASSLGAADTQYF. The CDR3 DNA reads TGTGCCAGCAGCTTAGGGGCAGCAGATACGCAGTATTTT.

This chain connects TRBV28 to TRBJ2-7; possibly TRBD1 for D (5 bases). Germline V gene data show CDR1 as MDHEN and CDR2 as SYDVKM. CDR3 size: 12 residues. V was shortened by 7 bases and J by 4 bases, with 11 bases between the two germline ends. The CDR3: CASTLDSYEQYF. The DNA for the CDR3 is TGTGCCAGCACCCTAGACAGTTACGAGCAGTACTTC.

The rearrangement joins TRBV6-5 to TRBJ2-1; TRBD2 is a possible D gene (5 bases). CDR1 is MNHEY, CDR2 SVGAGI, per germline. The CDR3 has 16 amino acids. V lost 2 bases to trimming and J lost 0 bases, with 11 bases between them. The CDR3 loop reads CASSYPSRSSYNEQFF. The CDR3 nucleotides are TGTGCCAGCAGTTACCCTAGCAGGAGCTCCTACAATGAGCAGTTCTTC.